These 10 T cell receptor beta chains were sequenced from one sample in a study of T-cell memory formation after mild COVID-19. TCRdb ran MiXCR on the 5' RACE reads and lists one entry per CDR3 protein. The sample comprises hundreds of thousands of distinct CDR3 sequences, just under 20% of which are singletons, and around 21% rests with the top ten. Material for sequencing was PBMCs or a T cell subset sorted from them (not recorded which). Receptors originate from a man aged 18 to 29 who had mild COVID-19 (a few samples of this study predate the infection). Cell type and time point are not known.

This clonotype was found once. V and J are TRBV28 and TRBJ1-1, with D unresolved. Trimming removed 7 bases from V and 5 bases from J, with 14 bases in between. There are 13 residues in the CDR3. Germline values: CDR1 MDHEN, CDR2 SYDVKM. The CDR3 protein is CASNTPADTEAFF. The CDR3 DNA is TGTGCCAGCAACACCCCGGCGGATACTGAAGCTTTCTTT.

V and J are TRBV5-3 and TRBJ1-1; D call uncertain. TRBV5-3 is an ORF, and what it does is uncertain. Trimming removed 0 bases from V and 1 base from J, with 7 bases in between. The CDR3 runs 14 residues. The CDR3 spells CARSLADGNTEAFF. CDR3 nucleotides: TGTGCCAGAAGCTTGGCGGACGGGAACACTGAAGCTTTCTTT.

The chain employs TRBV5-1 and TRBJ2-7, with D tentatively TRBD1 (6 bases). The V gene's germline CDR1 is SGHRS and CDR2 YFSETQ. The V end was cut by 3 bases, the J end by 6 bases, with 10 bases between. This CDR3 spans 12 amino acids. In DNA form, the CDR3 reads TGCGCCAGCAGCTACGGACAGTTCGAGCAGTACTTC. Protein sequence: CASSYGQFEQYF.

The chain carries TRBV10-2 and TRBJ1-1; no reliable D call. Germline-derived CDR1 and CDR2 are WSHSY and SAAADI. V was cut by 5 bases and J by 2 bases, with 6 bases left in between. The CDR3 extends over 12 amino acids. The CDR3 loop is CASSKINTEAFF. CDR3 bases: TGCGCCAGCAGTAAAATTAACACTGAAGCTTTCTTT.

The chain carries TRBV6-5 and TRBJ1-1; D might be TRBD1 (6 bases). The CDR3 covers 15 residues. V shed 8 bases and J shed 4 bases, with 20 bases lying between them. Germline-derived CDR1 and CDR2 are MNHEY and SVGAGI. For the CDR3, the DNA is TGTGCCAGCCGAACGATACAGGGCCGCGTCACTGAAGCTTTCTTT. It specifies CASRTIQGRVTEAFF.

The CDR3 sequence is CASSQPMGTQYF. CDR3 nucleotide sequence: TGCGCCAGCAGCCAGCCCATGGGTACGCAGTATTTT. The chain recombines TRBV5-1 with TRBJ2-3; D is ambiguous. The germline V gene has CDR1 SGHRS and CDR2 YFSETQ. This CDR3 is 12 amino acids long. Trimming cost V 4 bases and J 8 bases, with 11 bases left between them.

The V gene is TRBV7-9, the J gene TRBJ2-5; D ambiguous. Germline V gene lookup returns CDR1 SEHNR and CDR2 FQNEAQ (reference sequence). V was trimmed by 8 bases and J by 5 bases, leaving 12 bases between them. The CDR3 has 12 residues. DNA of the CDR3: TGTGCCAGCGGCCCCCTGGCGGAGACCCAGTACTTC. It is translated as CASGPLAETQYF.

This clonotype was seen only a few times. The chain links TRBV27 to TRBJ2-1; 11 bases are a match to TRBD2. V shed 0 bases, J shed 9 bases, and the junction held 7 bases outside the gene matches. The CDR3 consists of 16 residues. From germline, CDR1 is MNHEY and CDR2 SMNVEV (reference sequence). The DNA for the CDR3 is TGTGCCAGCAGTTTATCTGCTAGCGGGGGGCAGGCTGAGCAGTTCTTC. Amino acid sequence: CASSLSASGGQAEQFF.

This clonotype has just a few counts. The rearrangement links TRBV18 to TRBJ1-3; the D gene is possibly TRBD1 (6 bases). Germline CDR1 is KGHSH and CDR2 is LQKENI. Trimming shortened V by 3 bases and J by 0 bases, and 12 bases separated the two germline ends. The CDR3 covers 16 residues. The CDR3 spells CASSPLDSDSGNTIYF. The CDR3 DNA reads as TGTGCCAGCTCACCGCTGGACAGCGACTCTGGAAACACCATATATTTT.

V usage is TRBV15 and J usage is TRBJ1-1, with unresolved D. Per germline, CDR1 LNHNV and CDR2 YYDKDF (reference sequence). The CDR3 runs 14 residues. Trimming stripped 0 bases from V and 0 bases from J, with 5 bases between. CDR3 sequence: CATSRDNVNTEAFF. CDR3 in DNA: TGTGCCACCAGCAGAGATAACGTGAACACTGAAGCTTTCTTT. The full variable domain, rest sourced from reference TRBV15 and TRBJ1-1, is DAMVIQNPRYQVTQFGKPVTLSCSQTLNHNVMYWYQQKSSQAPKLLFHYYDKDFNNEADTPDNFQSRRPNTSFCFLDIRSPGLGDTAMYLCATSRDNVNTEAFFGQGTRLTVV.